This T cell receptor (beta chain) was recovered during a study of T cell responses to AZD1222 COVID-19 vaccine. Trimming took 3 bases from V and 4 from J, leaving 10 bases between them. This CDR3 comprises 14 residues. Looked up from germline, CDR1 is SNHLY and CDR2 is FYNNEI. Comments on this clone: Its target is unknown.

Broader study findings: It was only a handful of AZD1222 recipients who were seropositive at baseline.

Using immunoSEQ multiplex PCR, the repertoire was profiled, and TCRdb retains in-frame clones only, with some absent. The data show 150,000 to 200,000 clones, approximately 94% seen once. The sequences come from peripheral blood, collected 28 days after the second AZD1222 dose. This clonotype originated in an adult who received the AZD1222 COVID-19 vaccine. V gene TRBV2 combines with J gene TRBJ1-3; a weak D match, TRBD1 (6 bases). The CDR3 coding sequence is TGTGCCAGCAGTGACTCAGGGGTCGGAAACACCATATATTTT. This sequence encodes CASSDSGVGNTIYF.